A single sample is the source of the 10 T cell receptor beta chains below, sequenced in a study of T cell responses to AZD1222 COVID-19 vaccine. Method: immunoSEQ multiplex PCR; TCRdb's copy keeps in-frame clones and lacks some. The sample records 80,000 or so clones, roughly 88% being singletons. This material consisted of peripheral blood, taken on day 0 of MenACWY control vaccination. These receptors were taken from an adult in good health.

On this clone: Mismatch with germline at one junction end may stem from a read error. The chain joins TRBV5-5 to TRBJ1-1; D unresolved. The CDR3 has 18 residues. Germline values: CDR1 SGHKS, CDR2 YYEKEE (reference sequence). CDR3 DNA sequence: TGTACCAGCAGCTTGGTTTCGTCAGGAAGTTCCGTCGTAGGTGAAGCTTTCTTT. It specifies CTSSLVSSGSSVVGEAFF.

This clone was recorded once. The J gene is TRBJ2-3, the V gene TRBV11-3; 14 bases fit TRBD2. Per germline, CDR1 SGHNT and CDR2 YENEEA. The CDR3 runs 19 residues. Losses at the gene ends were 1 base for V and 6 bases for J; bases not matched to a gene: 12. The CDR3 DNA sequence: TGTGCCAGCAGCTTAGGTCTGGGACTAGCGGGGGCCGGTTCGGATACGCAGTATTTT. Encoded protein: CASSLGLGLAGAGSDTQYF.

The rearrangement joins TRBV27 to TRBJ2-3; D not certain. This CDR3 region has 12 residues. The germline V and J ends were trimmed by 6 bases and 2 bases, with 6 bases remaining between them. Germline CDR1 is MNHEY and CDR2 is SMNVEV (reference sequence). The CDR3 spells CASRHVTDTQYF. In nucleotides, the CDR3 is TGTGCCAGCAGGCACGTCACAGATACGCAGTATTTT.

This chain joins TRBV5-4 and TRBJ2-1, with 8 bases identical to TRBD2. V lost 3 bases and J lost 4; bases outside the gene matches: 6. The CDR3 covers 15 residues. CDR1 is SGHNT and CDR2 is YYREEE in the germline V gene (reference sequence). The CDR3 protein is CASSSGGPGYNEQFF. CDR3 DNA: TGTGCCAGCAGCTCGGGGGGGCCCGGGTACAATGAGCAGTTCTTC.

V gene TRBV6-2 or TRBV6-3 combines with J gene TRBJ2-1; TRBD1 agrees at 9 bases. This CDR3 is built from 17 residues. V shed 4 bases, J shed 4 bases, and the junction held 11 bases outside the gene matches. CDR1 is MNHEY, CDR2 SVGEGT, per germline. CDR3 in amino acids: CASSFRGAGQGYNEQFF. CDR3 in DNA: TGTGCCAGCAGTTTTAGGGGTGCGGGACAGGGATACAATGAGCAGTTCTTC.

This chain links TRBV7-9 with TRBJ1-2; 7 bases are a match to TRBD1. The junction had 6 bases not matched to a gene; V was cut back by 7 bases and J by 4 bases. Germline assignment: CDR1 SEHNR and CDR2 FQNEAQ (reference sequence). This CDR3 is built from 13 residues. The CDR3 DNA reads TGTGCCAGCACCCATGGGACAGTCTATGGCTACACCTTC. Protein product: CASTHGTVYGYTF.

The J gene is TRBJ2-7, the V gene TRBV19; possible D gene TRBD2, 5 bases. Deletions cut 4 bases from V and 2 bases from J, with 9 bases between. This CDR3 contains 13 residues. Germline CDR1 LNHDA, CDR2 SQIVND (reference sequence). CDR3 sequence: CASSTDGAYEQYF. In DNA form, the CDR3 reads TGTGCCAGTAGTACCGACGGGGCCTACGAGCAGTACTTC.

The chain carries TRBV12-5 and TRBJ1-1; D perhaps matches TRBD1 (6 bases). V dropped 4 bases and J dropped 0 bases, with 9 bases sitting between them. CDR1 is LGHNT, CDR2 FRNRAP, per germline. There are 14 residues in the CDR3. DNA of the CDR3: TGTGCTAGTGGTTCACAGGGTATGAACACTGAAGCTTTCTTT. It is translated as CASGSQGMNTEAFF.

A few counts support this clone. The chain has TRBV18 and TRBJ2-7, with D possibly matching TRBD1 (7 bases). In germline, CDR1 is KGHSH, CDR2 LQKENI. This CDR3 region has 14 residues. Trimming removed 0 bases from V and 5 bases from J, with 11 bases in between. This CDR3 reads CASSPPTGRNEQYF. The CDR3 region has the DNA TGTGCCAGCTCACCACCGACAGGGAGGAACGAGCAGTACTTC.

DNA for the CDR3: TGTGCCAGCAGCTTAGCGGAGGACAGGGACGAGCAGTACTTC. Translating gives CASSLAEDRDEQYF. This rearrangement joins TRBV7-8 to TRBJ2-7; 8 bases fit TRBD1. Germline trimming cut 0 bases from V and 5 bases from J; bases unmatched to any gene: 3. The CDR3 covers 14 residues. Germline CDR1 SGHVS, CDR2 FQNEAQ.